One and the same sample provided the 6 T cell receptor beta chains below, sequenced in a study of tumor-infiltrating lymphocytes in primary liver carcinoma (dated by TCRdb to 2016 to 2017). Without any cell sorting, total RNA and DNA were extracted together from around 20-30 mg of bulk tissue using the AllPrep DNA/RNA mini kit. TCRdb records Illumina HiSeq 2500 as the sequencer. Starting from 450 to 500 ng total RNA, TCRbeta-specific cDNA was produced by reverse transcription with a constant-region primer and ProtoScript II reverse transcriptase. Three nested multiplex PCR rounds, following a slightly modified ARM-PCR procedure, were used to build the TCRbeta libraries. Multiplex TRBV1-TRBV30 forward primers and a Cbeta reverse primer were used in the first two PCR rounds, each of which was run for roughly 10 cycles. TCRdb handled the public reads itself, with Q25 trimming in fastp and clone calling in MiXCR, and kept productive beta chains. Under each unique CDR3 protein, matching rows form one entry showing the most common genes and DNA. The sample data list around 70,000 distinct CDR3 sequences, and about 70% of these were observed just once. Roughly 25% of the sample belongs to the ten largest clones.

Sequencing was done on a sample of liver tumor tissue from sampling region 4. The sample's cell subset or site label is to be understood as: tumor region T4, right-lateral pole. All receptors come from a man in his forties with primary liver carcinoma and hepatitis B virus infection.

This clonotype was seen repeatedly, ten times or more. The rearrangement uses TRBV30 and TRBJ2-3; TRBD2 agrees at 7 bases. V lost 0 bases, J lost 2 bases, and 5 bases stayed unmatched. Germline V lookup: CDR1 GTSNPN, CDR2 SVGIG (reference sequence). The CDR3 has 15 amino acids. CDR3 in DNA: TGTGCCTGGAGTGTATCGGGGGGATTCACAGATACGCAGTATTTT. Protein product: CAWSVSGGFTDTQYF.

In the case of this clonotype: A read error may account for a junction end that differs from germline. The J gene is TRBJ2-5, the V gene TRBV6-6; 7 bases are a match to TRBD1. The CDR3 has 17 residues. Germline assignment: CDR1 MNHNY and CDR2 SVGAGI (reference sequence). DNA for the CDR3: TGTGCCAGCAGCCACACATACCGGGACAGCGACCAAGAGACCCAATACTTC. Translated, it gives CASSHTYRDSDQETQYF.

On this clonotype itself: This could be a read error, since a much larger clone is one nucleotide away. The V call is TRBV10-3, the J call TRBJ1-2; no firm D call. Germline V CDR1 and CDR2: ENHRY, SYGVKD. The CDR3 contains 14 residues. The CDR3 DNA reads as TGTGTCACCGTGCGGGCTGAATCACTCTATGGCTACACCTTC. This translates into CVTVRAESLYGYTF.

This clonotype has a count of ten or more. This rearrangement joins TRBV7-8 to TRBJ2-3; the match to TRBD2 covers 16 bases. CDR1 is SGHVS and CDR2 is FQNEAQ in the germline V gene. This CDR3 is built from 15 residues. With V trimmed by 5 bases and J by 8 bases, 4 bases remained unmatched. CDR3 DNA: TGTGCCAGCAGCCCTGGGACTAGCGGGAGGGTTACGCAGTATTTT. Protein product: CASSPGTSGRVTQYF.

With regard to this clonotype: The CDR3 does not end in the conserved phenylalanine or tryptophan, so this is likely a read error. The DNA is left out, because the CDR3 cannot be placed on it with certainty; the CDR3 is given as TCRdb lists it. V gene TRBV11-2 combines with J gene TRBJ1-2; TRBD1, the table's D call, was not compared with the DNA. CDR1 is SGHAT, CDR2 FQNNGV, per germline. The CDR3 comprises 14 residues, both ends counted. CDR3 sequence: CASSPADRDYGYIL.

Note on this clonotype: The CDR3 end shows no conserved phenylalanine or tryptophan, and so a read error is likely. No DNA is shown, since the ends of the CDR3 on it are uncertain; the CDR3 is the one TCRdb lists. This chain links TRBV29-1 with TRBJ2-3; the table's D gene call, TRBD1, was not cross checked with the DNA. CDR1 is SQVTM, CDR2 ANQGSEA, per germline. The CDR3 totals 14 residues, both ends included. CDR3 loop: CSVVAGTELDTQYL.